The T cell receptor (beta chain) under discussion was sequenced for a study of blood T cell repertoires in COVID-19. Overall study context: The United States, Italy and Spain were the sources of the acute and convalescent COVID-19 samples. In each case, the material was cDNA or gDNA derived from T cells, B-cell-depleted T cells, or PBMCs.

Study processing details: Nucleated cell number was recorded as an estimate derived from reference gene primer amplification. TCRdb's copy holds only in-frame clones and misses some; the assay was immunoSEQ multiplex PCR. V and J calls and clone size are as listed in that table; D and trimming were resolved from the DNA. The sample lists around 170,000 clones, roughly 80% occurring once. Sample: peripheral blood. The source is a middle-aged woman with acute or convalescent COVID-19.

The CDR3: CASRDSWGTEAFF. In DNA, the CDR3 is TGTGCCAGCCGAGACAGTTGGGGAACTGAAGCTTTCTTT. The V call is TRBV27, the J call TRBJ1-1; D is perhaps TRBD1 (5 bases). This CDR3 has 13 residues. The V end lost 8 bases, the J end lost 5 bases, and 15 bases lay between the germline ends. Germline V lookup: CDR1 MNHEY, CDR2 SMNVEV (reference sequence).